This TCR beta chain was retrieved from a study of T cell responses to AZD1222 COVID-19 vaccine. Trimming removed 3 bases from V and 8 bases from J, with 10 bases in between. Germline V gene data show CDR1 as SGHNT and CDR2 as YENEEA. CDR3 length: 12 residues. The table came from immunoSEQ multiplex PCR; TCRdb's copy has only in-frame clones and leaves some out. The sample includes 150,000 or so clones, 91% of them seen just once. The sequence derives from an adult in good health. The source material was peripheral blood, sampled on day 0 of AZD1222 vaccination. The rearrangement uses TRBV11-3 and TRBJ1-1; a weak D match, TRBD1 (5 bases). DNA of the CDR3: TGTGCCAGCAGCTTGGAACGGACAGAAGCTTTCTTT. It translates to CASSLERTEAFF.